The present TCR beta chain was sequenced within a study of CD8 T cells in Susac syndrome. Study-level background: Within the group of sequenced Susac syndrome patients, five or six had active disease and 8 or 9 were in remission.

The CDR3 totals 16 residues. Trimming stripped 5 bases from V and 3 bases from J, with 20 bases between. Random hexamers served to reverse transcribe roughly 0.5 to 1 ug RNA. Via MiXCR, TCRdb re-called the immunoSEQ multiplex PCR reads, giving one row per CDR3 protein. The table records 65,000 to 85,000 distinct CDR3 sequences, 90% to 95% of them present only once. Sequencing targeted TCR beta in blood CD8+ and CD4+ T cells. The sequenced sample consisted of CD8+ T cells from PBMCs. This sequence was found in a human donor with Susac syndrome. The chain joins TRBV12-3 or TRBV12-4 to TRBJ2-7, with D possibly being TRBD1 (7 bases). This CDR3 is CASSRRRDSRLYEQYF. DNA of the CDR3: TGTGCCAGCAGTAGACGGCGGGACAGTCGTCTCTACGAGCAGTACTTC.